The T cell receptor (beta chain) described here comes from a study of cytomegalovirus exposure and HLA in healthy donors. PCR involved 60 Vbeta and 13 Jbeta primers. The repertoire was sequenced with immunoSEQ multiplex PCR; TCRdb's copy has only in-frame clones and lacks some. The table includes some 91,000 clones, about 76% detected once. This CDR3 is 15 amino acids long. V was trimmed by 0 bases and J by 4 bases, leaving 10 bases between them. The germline V gene encodes CDR1 MGHRA and CDR2 YSYEKL. Sequenced input: PBMCs. This clonotype was obtained from a man aged 35 to 55 in good health and CMV-seropositive. The gene calls are TRBV4-1 and TRBJ1-5; D call uncertain. The CDR3 DNA reads TGCGCCAGCAGCCAAGATGGGCAGAAGAATCAGCCCCAGCATTTT. Translating gives CASSQDGQKNQPQHF.